This TCR beta chain is from a study of T cell responses to AZD1222 COVID-19 vaccine. At the level of the study: Second-dose timings of about 4 or about 12 weeks were pooled.

Study-wide results and caveats: Among the donors, most were white British and more were female, and clonal diversity was possibly underestimated. Among spike-specific TCRs, nearly half reportedly target unmutated variant regions.

The table lists this clone with a count of one. Its antigen remains unknown. Per the germline V gene, CDR1 is MDHEN and CDR2 is SYDVKM. This CDR3 is 12 amino acids long. Between the trimmed V and J ends, which lost 6 bases and 4 bases, there was a span of 9 bases. Produced via immunoSEQ multiplex PCR; TCRdb's table is partial and in-frame only. The repertoire consists of around 140,000 clones, with approximately 93% occurring once and the leading ten covering around 5.9%. The material was peripheral blood, obtained on day 0 of AZD1222 vaccination. The TCR originated in an adult in good health. V and J are TRBV28 and TRBJ1-2, with D unresolved. CDR3 nucleotide sequence: TGTGCCAGCAGATCCGGGATCTATGGCTACACCTTC. Residues: CASRSGIYGYTF.